The 24 T cell receptor beta chains below all came from one sample that was sequenced in a study of cytomegalovirus exposure and HLA in healthy donors (dated by TCRdb to between 2016 and 2019). Libraries were built with the immunoSEQ multiplex PCR assay. A mixture of 60 forward primers for TCR Vbeta segments and 13 reverse primers for TCR Jbeta segments was used in the multiplex PCR. The table comes from immuneACCESS by way of TCRdb, which keeps in-frame sequences with V and J called. Part of the clones is missing from these tables; in studies checked, under half for an unresolved V gene and the rest for unknown reasons. For this sample the table gives 75,000 to 100,000 clones, of which roughly two thirds were detected only once. The biggest ten clones account for less than 4.5% of the sample. Sequencing input: PBMCs. The receptors originated from a man aged 40-49 years in good health and CMV-seronegative.

The chain carries TRBV7-2 and TRBJ2-7, with a tentative D call TRBD2 (6 bases). V lost 0 bases and J 6 bases, leaving 12 bases between the germline ends. In germline, CDR1 is SGHTA, CDR2 FQGNSA. The CDR3 runs to 14 residues. CDR3 nucleotide sequence: TGTGCCAGCAGCTTAGCGGGGACTTCCAGCGAGCAGTACTTC. Translated: CASSLAGTSSEQYF. Looking up the rest from reference TRBV7-2 and TRBJ2-7 gives the full variable domain: GAGVSQSPSNKVTEKGKDVELRCDPISGHTALYWYRQSLGQGLEFLIYFQGNSAPDKSGLPSDRFSAERTGGSVSTLTIQRTQQEDSAVYLCASSLAGTSSEQYFGPGTRLTVT.

The CDR3 DNA reads as TGTGCCAGCATAGGCGGCAGAGCCGCCTACGAGCAGTACTTC. Protein: CASIGGRAAYEQYF. The rearrangement uses TRBV2 and TRBJ2-5; no reliable D call. The DNA end is more similar to TRBJ2-7, so the J call may be wrong. This CDR3 spans 14 amino acids. Germline values: CDR1 SNHLY, CDR2 FYNNEI.

The V call is TRBV6-1, the J call TRBJ1-5; TRBD1 matches 11 bases. This CDR3 spans 15 amino acids. V lost 0 bases and J lost 9; bases outside the gene matches: 4. Germline V CDR1 and CDR2: MNHNS, SASEGT. The CDR3 DNA reads TGTGCCAGCAGTGAAGCACAGGGACAGGGGGTGCCCCAGCATTTT. Translated, it gives CASSEAQGQGVPQHF.

V gene TRBV5-1 combines with J gene TRBJ1-6, with 7 nucleotides matching TRBD1. Trimming cost V 5 bases and J 9 bases; bases outside gene matches: 11. Germline V gene sequence: CDR1 SGHRS, CDR2 YFSETQ. The CDR3 is 15 amino acids. The CDR3 protein is CASRQGQSGSSPLHF. CDR3 coding DNA: TGCGCCAGCAGACAGGGACAGAGTGGTTCTTCACCCCTCCACTTT.

The chain has TRBV29-1 and TRBJ2-1; 8 positions agree with TRBD2. Trimming removed 6 bases from V and 6 bases from J; junction bases left unmatched: 10. Per the germline V gene, CDR1 is SQVTM and CDR2 is ANQGSEA. The CDR3 is 14 amino acids. CDR3 loop: CSVGAGLAPNEQFF. CDR3 coding DNA: TGCAGCGTGGGGGCCGGACTAGCCCCCAATGAGCAGTTCTTC.

V is TRBV25-1 and J is TRBJ2-7; 10 bases fit TRBD1. V lost 2 bases to trimming and J lost 4 bases; unmatched junction nucleotides: 2. The CDR3 contains 14 residues. Germline V lookup: CDR1 MGHDK, CDR2 SYGVNS. The CDR3 protein is CASSEMGQGYEQYF. The CDR3 bases are TGTGCCAGCAGTGAAATGGGACAGGGGTACGAGCAGTACTTC.

The rearrangement uses TRBV4-2 and TRBJ2-5; TRBD1 aligns across 11 bases. V dropped 0 bases and J dropped 8; count of bases not matched to a gene: 8. This CDR3 is 16 amino acids long. Germline loops: CDR1 LGHNA, CDR2 YNFKEQ. The CDR3 region is CASSQDPGTGGLTQYF. In DNA form, the CDR3 reads TGTGCCAGCAGCCAAGATCCAGGGACAGGGGGACTTACCCAGTACTTC.

V gene TRBV7-2 combines with J gene TRBJ2-2; possible D gene TRBD1, 7 bases. V was pared by 2 bases and J by 4 bases, with 14 bases between. There are 16 residues in the CDR3. The germline CDR1 and CDR2 sequences are SGHTA and FQGNSA. As DNA, the CDR3 is TGTGCCAGCAGCTTACAGGGGGGTGTGGGCACCGGGGAGCTGTTTTTT. Its translation is CASSLQGGVGTGELFF.

The genes are TRBV11-2 and TRBJ2-3; D gene uncertain. The CDR3 extends over 14 amino acids. V shed 5 bases and J shed 2 bases, with 11 bases lying between them. Per the germline V gene, CDR1 is SGHAT and CDR2 is FQNNGV. The CDR3 sequence: CASSALSFTDTQYF. The CDR3 coding sequence is TGTGCCAGCAGCGCGCTATCCTTCACAGATACGCAGTATTTT.

The genes are TRBV5-1 and TRBJ1-1; TRBD1 is a possible D gene (6 bases). Trimming took 2 bases from V and 4 from J, leaving 15 bases between them. Germline-derived CDR1 and CDR2 are SGHRS and YFSETQ. The CDR3 has 15 amino acids. The CDR3 bases are TGCGCCAGCAGCTTACGGACGACAGGCGGCACTGAAGCTTTCTTT. Its protein product is CASSLRTTGGTEAFF.

This rearrangement joins TRBV5-1 to TRBJ2-3; maybe TRBD1 (6 bases). V shed 0 bases and J shed 5 bases, with 16 bases lying between them. The CDR3 spans 16 residues. The germline CDR1 and CDR2 sequences are SGHRS and YFSETQ. DNA of the CDR3: TGCGCCAGCAGCTTGGCAGGACAGCCCGATAAAGATACGCAGTATTTT. Translating it yields CASSLAGQPDKDTQYF.

The gene calls are TRBV5-6 and TRBJ2-1; 10 bases map to TRBD2. CDR1 is SGHDT and CDR2 is YYEEEE in the germline V gene. The CDR3 runs 16 residues. The trim removed 2 bases at V and 0 bases at J, leaving 2 bases unmatched. The CDR3: CASSLAGGPSYNEQFF. Here the CDR3 DNA reads TGTGCCAGCAGCTTAGCGGGGGGGCCCTCCTACAATGAGCAGTTCTTC. Complete variable domain (other parts from reference TRBV5-6 and TRBJ2-1): DAGVTQSPTHLIKTRGQQVTLRCSPKSGHDTVSWYQQALGQGPQFIFQYYEEEERQRGNFPDRFSGHQFPNYSSELNVNALLLGDSALYLCASSLAGGPSYNEQFFGPGTRLTVL.

V is TRBV5-1 and J is TRBJ1-6; D might be TRBD1 (5 bases). The germline V gene encodes CDR1 SGHRS and CDR2 YFSETQ. This CDR3 comprises 13 residues. Trimming stripped 0 bases from V and 7 bases from J, with 5 bases between. The CDR3 region has the DNA TGCGCCAGCAGCTTGGGGACAAATTCACCCCTCCACTTT. Translation: CASSLGTNSPLHF.

This clone appeared many times. The V call is TRBV19, the J call TRBJ1-5; TRBD1 matches at 8 bases. The J segment lost 2 bases and the V segment lost 5 bases, leaving 11 bases of the junction unmatched. The germline V gene has CDR1 LNHDA and CDR2 SQIVND (reference sequence). The CDR3 loop spans 17 amino acids. CDR3 in amino acids: CASSVITGGTGNQPQHF. CDR3 DNA: TGTGCCAGTAGTGTAATTACAGGGGGAACGGGCAATCAGCCCCAGCATTTT.

The genes are TRBV6-5 and TRBJ1-6; 10 nucleotides match TRBD1. Losses at the gene ends were 5 bases for V and 8 bases for J; bases not matched to a gene: 3. The CDR3 spans 14 residues. Germline V gives CDR1 MNHEY, CDR2 SVGAGI. The CDR3 region has the DNA TGTGCCAGCAGTGACAGGGGGCGTGATTCACCCCTCCACTTT. Its translation: CASSDRGRDSPLHF.

In this sample, this clone turned up a few times. This chain links TRBV2 with TRBJ2-2, with a possible D match to TRBD2 (6 bases). The length of the CDR3 is 16 residues. Trimming pared 4 bases from V and 2 bases from J, leaving 14 bases between. Germline V gives CDR1 SNHLY, CDR2 FYNNEI. CDR3 in DNA: TGTGCCAGCAGTGTCTACGGCGGGGCTAACACCGGGGAGCTGTTTTTT. It encodes CASSVYGGANTGELFF.

This clone has a handful of counts. This chain connects TRBV4-3 to TRBJ1-5; D unclear. This CDR3 is 16 amino acids long. Looked up from germline, CDR1 is LGHNA and CDR2 is YSLEER. V lost 2 bases to trimming and J lost 7 bases, with 18 bases between them. CDR3 sequence reads: CASSQSAISAGQPQHF. CDR3 coding DNA: TGCGCCAGCAGCCAATCAGCCATCAGTGCGGGGCAGCCCCAGCATTTT.

J is TRBJ2-2 and V is TRBV10-3; D may be TRBD2 (6 bases). The CDR3 contains 12 residues. Germline lookup yields CDR1 ENHRY and CDR2 SYGVKD. Trimming took 10 bases from V and 4 from J, leaving 10 bases between them. The CDR3 DNA sequence: TGTGCCACCGGGGGAGGCACCGGGGAGCTGTTTTTT. This codes for CATGGGTGELFF.

The chain has TRBV6-5 and TRBJ2-5; no clear D. V lost 3 bases and J lost 2, with 13 bases in between. The germline CDR1 and CDR2 sequences are MNHEY and SVGAGI. The CDR3 sequence is 15 residues long. The CDR3 here is CASSYGTRPQETQYF. The CDR3 DNA follows: TGTGCCAGCAGTTATGGTACGAGGCCTCAAGAGACCCAGTACTTC.

As regards this clone: Relative to the germline gene, one junction end is altered; a read error may explain this. The chain is built from TRBV7-3 and TRBJ2-1, with 7 positions matching TRBD1. The CDR3 is 15 amino acids. CDR1 SGHTA and CDR2 FQGTGA come from the germline V gene. The CDR3: CASSLRTGSHNEQFF. In DNA form, the CDR3 reads TGTGCCAGCAGCTTAAGGACAGGCTCCCACAATGAGCAGTTCTTC.

The V and J genes are TRBV7-8 and TRBJ2-5; no reliable D call. The germline gives CDR1 SGHVS, CDR2 FQNEAQ. Trimming pared 2 bases from V and 5 bases from J, leaving 9 bases between. This CDR3 is 13 amino acids long. The CDR3 loop reads CASSLTSLETQYF. In DNA, the CDR3 is TGTGCCAGCAGCTTAACTTCACTGGAGACCCAGTACTTC.

The V gene is TRBV7-6, the J gene TRBJ1-1; no firm D call. CDR1 and CDR2 (germline): SGHVS, FNYEAQ. This CDR3 has 14 residues. V lost 4 bases and J 4 bases, leaving 13 bases between the germline ends. The CDR3 DNA follows: TGTGCCAGCAGCTCAGGCGGGCCCGGCACTGAAGCTTTCTTT. Encoded protein: CASSSGGPGTEAFF. The whole variable domain, filled in from reference TRBV7-6 and TRBJ1-1, reads GAGVSQSPRYKVTKRGQDVALRCDPISGHVSLYWYRQALGQGPEFLTYFNYEAQQDKSGLPNDRFSAERPEGSISTLTIQRTEQRDSAMYRCASSSGGPGTEAFFGQGTRLTVV.

The J gene is TRBJ1-3, the V gene TRBV5-1; possibly TRBD1 for D (6 bases). Germline CDR1 reads SGHRS; CDR2 reads YFSETQ. The CDR3 loop spans 16 amino acids. The V and J ends lost 4 bases and 0 bases respectively, with 14 bases between them. CDR3 DNA sequence: TGCGCCAGCAGCGCGGCTCAGGGGAGCTCTGGAAACACCATATATTTT. Its protein product is CASSAAQGSSGNTIYF.

The chain couples TRBV28 to TRBJ1-2, with D unclear. The germline V and J ends were trimmed by 3 bases and 5 bases, with 10 bases remaining between them. Germline V gene sequence: CDR1 MDHEN, CDR2 SYDVKM. The CDR3 loop spans 13 amino acids. For the CDR3, the DNA is TGTGCCAGCAGTTTCCAACGGGGATATGGCTACACCTTC. Translating it yields CASSFQRGYGYTF.